This T cell receptor (beta chain) was retrieved from a study of identical twins. This CDR3 has 14 residues. Germline V gene sequence: CDR1 SGHTA, CDR2 FQGNSA. Trimming removed 4 bases at V and 5 bases at J, with 12 bases between. MiXCR was run by TCRdb on the 5' RACE reads, yielding one entry per CDR3 protein. The repertoire holds approximately 1.8 million distinct CDR3 sequences, with about 32% as singletons. This clonotype was detected ten times or more. This TCR derives from a newborn girl in good health. V gene TRBV7-2 combines with J gene TRBJ2-4; D gene ambiguous. Sequencing was performed on cord blood. The CDR3 region has the DNA TGTGCCAGCAGCTCGGGCCCTGCCGAAAACATTCAGTACTTC. Amino acids: CASSSGPAENIQYF.